Presented here are 20 T cell receptor beta chains from one specimen sequenced in a study of T cell clones after liver transplantation. Repertoires were generated with immunoSEQ multiplex PCR, while TCRdb's copy carries only in-frame clones and drops some. Among around 19,000 clones listed, around 90% were seen once. The sequenced sample was CD8+ T cells from blood, obtained before liver transplant. These receptors originate from a human donor who received a liver transplant.

This chain uses TRBV9 with TRBJ2-3; D gene uncertain. Trimming took off 0 bases at V and 0 bases at J, with 8 bases between the two ends. Germline loops: CDR1 SGDLS, CDR2 YYNGEE. The CDR3 is 15 residues long. CDR3 nucleotides: TGTGCCAGCAGCGTAGAGGGTAAGAGCACAGATACGCAGTATTTT. This codes for CASSVEGKSTDTQYF.

This chain uses TRBV6-6 with TRBJ1-2; 9 bases are a match to TRBD1. Trimming at V came to 2 bases and at J to 8 bases, leaving 6 bases not matched to a gene. Germline V lookup: CDR1 MNHNY, CDR2 SVGAGI (reference sequence). This CDR3 is 14 amino acids long. The CDR3 DNA reads as TGTGCCAGCAGTTACGGGACAGGGTTTGGGGGCTACACCTTC. Its translation is CASSYGTGFGGYTF.

The V gene is TRBV15, the J gene TRBJ2-1; no definite D call. Germline V gives CDR1 LNHNV, CDR2 YYDKDF (reference sequence). The V and J ends lost 4 bases and 2 bases respectively, with 15 bases between them. CDR3 length: 16 residues. CDR3 sequence (DNA): TGTGCCACCAGCACCACCCGCTCGGACCCCTACAATGAGCAGTTCTTC. It is translated as CATSTTRSDPYNEQFF. The full variable domain, in which reference TRBV15 and TRBJ2-1 provide the parts outside the CDR3, is DAMVIQNPRYQVTQFGKPVTLSCSQTLNHNVMYWYQQKSSQAPKLLFHYYDKDFNNEADTPDNFQSRRPNTSFCFLDIRSPGLGDTAMYLCATSTTRSDPYNEQFFGPGTRLTVL.

This chain joins TRBV5-4 and TRBJ2-7; the D is unclear. The CDR3 has 13 amino acids. Germline CDR1 SGHNT, CDR2 YYREEE (reference sequence). The V gene lost 4 bases and the J gene lost 0 bases, with 8 bases spanning the gap. CDR3 coding DNA: TGTGCCAGCAGCCCTCCGAGCTCCTACGAGCAGTACTTC. Protein: CASSPPSSYEQYF.

The V and J genes are TRBV7-9 and TRBJ2-3; 8 nucleotides agree with TRBD1. The CDR3 has 16 amino acids. Looked up from germline, CDR1 is SEHNR and CDR2 is FQNEAQ (reference sequence). The J segment lost 4 bases and the V segment lost 8 bases, leaving 14 bases of the junction unmatched. The CDR3 loop reads CASLTGDQQRADTQYF. DNA for the CDR3: TGTGCCAGCTTGACAGGGGATCAGCAAAGAGCAGATACGCAGTATTTT.

The chain has TRBV9 and TRBJ2-1; 12 nucleotides match TRBD2. Losses at the gene ends were 3 bases for V and 3 bases for J; bases not matched to a gene: 1. CDR3 length: 15 amino acids. Germline values: CDR1 SGDLS, CDR2 YYNGEE. CDR3 sequence reads: CASSELAGGYNEQFF. The CDR3 DNA sequence: TGTGCCAGCAGCGAACTAGCGGGAGGCTACAATGAGCAGTTCTTC.

The V and J genes are TRBV9 and TRBJ1-1, with D perhaps TRBD1 (5 bases). Germline V lookup: CDR1 SGDLS, CDR2 YYNGEE. The CDR3 is 14 amino acids. V lost 4 bases to trimming and J lost 6 bases, with 16 bases between them. The CDR3 protein is CASSSTRGGPEAFF. In DNA, the CDR3 is TGTGCCAGCAGCTCTACCCGGGGGGGACCTGAAGCTTTCTTT.

The chain links TRBV9 to TRBJ2-1; 14 nucleotides align to TRBD2. This CDR3 comprises 20 residues. Trimming took 3 bases from V and 7 from J; bases not matched to a gene: 18. CDR1 and CDR2 from the germline V gene are SGDLS and YYNGEE. The CDR3 nucleotides are TGTGCCAGCAGCGCCCCAGATGGGACTAGCGGGAGACGGTTCCCGAATGAGCAGTTCTTC. Protein product: CASSAPDGTSGRRFPNEQFF.

The chain couples TRBV7-9 to TRBJ2-7; 15 bases fit TRBD2. The germline gives CDR1 SEHNR, CDR2 FQNEAQ (reference sequence). With V trimmed by 5 bases and J by 7 bases, 3 bases remained unmatched. The CDR3 is 14 residues long. The CDR3: CASSPGLAGGEQYF. Here the CDR3 DNA reads TGTGCCAGCAGCCCTGGACTAGCGGGAGGGGAGCAGTACTTC.

The chain combines TRBV18 with TRBJ2-3; no definite D call. The V and J ends lost 3 bases and 5 bases respectively, with 6 bases between them. CDR1 is KGHSH and CDR2 is LQKENI in the germline V gene. The CDR3 consists of 12 residues. The CDR3 DNA reads as TGTGCCAGCTCACCGGGTTTAGATACGCAGTATTTT. It codes for CASSPGLDTQYF. Full variable domain (outside the CDR3, taken from reference TRBV18 and TRBJ2-3): NAGVMQNPRHLVRRRGQEARLRCSPMKGHSHVYWYRQLPEEGLKFMVYLQKENIIDESGMPKERFSAEFPKEGPSILRIQQVVRGDSAAYFCASSPGLDTQYFGPGTRLTVL.

The V call is TRBV14, the J call TRBJ2-1; 11 nucleotides line up with TRBD1. The CDR3 is 21 residues long. Unmatched junction bases numbered 13, after V lost 0 bases and J lost 0 bases. Germline CDR1 SGHDN, CDR2 FVKESK. The CDR3 DNA follows: TGTGCCAGCAGCCAAGATCTCCCCGGACAGGGGGCTTCTCCCTCCTACAATGAGCAGTTCTTC. It encodes CASSQDLPGQGASPSYNEQFF.

A single count supports this clone. The V call is TRBV27, the J call TRBJ2-7, with TRBD1 identical over 8 bases. J lost 5 bases, V lost 2 bases, and 8 bases had no gene match. The CDR3 spans 15 residues. Per the germline V gene, CDR1 is MNHEY and CDR2 is SMNVEV (reference sequence). The CDR3 region is CASSLDTGGRNEQYF. The CDR3 bases are TGTGCCAGCAGTTTAGATACAGGGGGTCGCAACGAGCAGTACTTC.

The CDR3 reads CASSLAKSGWDYGYTF. The CDR3 DNA follows: TGCGCCAGCAGCTTGGCCAAGTCAGGGTGGGACTATGGCTACACCTTC. V and J are TRBV5-1 and TRBJ1-2; D is perhaps TRBD1 (5 bases). The germline V gene has CDR1 SGHRS and CDR2 YFSETQ. CDR3 length equals 16 residues. V lost 0 bases to trimming and J lost 3 bases, with 15 bases between them.

The gene calls are TRBV13 and TRBJ2-7; no clear D gene. V lost 0 bases, J lost 12 bases, and 12 bases lay in between. The CDR3 has 12 residues. The V gene's germline CDR1 is PRHDT and CDR2 FYEKMQ (reference sequence). CDR3 sequence (DNA): TGTGCCAGCAGCTTAGGATCCACAGTCCGGTACTTC. It encodes CASSLGSTVRYF.

This clone was observed a single time. The genes are TRBV28 and TRBJ2-7; D gene unclear. The germline gives CDR1 MDHEN, CDR2 SYDVKM. The germline V and J ends were trimmed by 2 bases and 2 bases, with 4 bases remaining between them. The CDR3 runs to 12 residues. DNA of the CDR3: TGTGCCAGCAGTTTAGGCGCCTACGAGCAGTACTTC. Its protein product is CASSLGAYEQYF.

The rearrangement links TRBV11-2 to TRBJ2-3; D is possibly TRBD2 (5 bases). Trimming took off 7 bases at V and 6 bases at J, with 14 bases between the two ends. The CDR3 length is 13 residues. The germline gives CDR1 SGHAT, CDR2 FQNNGV. CDR3 residues: CASNHGLADTQYF. The CDR3 nucleotides read TGTGCCAGCAACCACGGACTCGCGGATACGCAGTATTTT.

The CDR3 here is CASSPAPDSYEQYF. In DNA, the CDR3 is TGTGCCAGCAGCCCGGCACCGGACAGCTACGAGCAGTACTTC. The chain links TRBV4-2 to TRBJ2-7, with TRBD1 as a possible D gene (6 bases). The CDR3 covers 14 residues. The germline V gene encodes CDR1 LGHNA and CDR2 YNFKEQ. The V end lost 4 bases, the J end lost 3 bases, and 13 bases lay between the germline ends.

In its sample, this clone was seen a few times. CDR3: CASSLGGRNIQYF. CDR3 in DNA: TGTGCCAGCAGCCTGGGGGGTAGAAACATTCAGTACTTC. V and J are TRBV9 and TRBJ2-4; a weak D match, TRBD2 (6 bases). The CDR3 contains 13 residues. CDR1 is SGDLS and CDR2 is YYNGEE in the germline V gene. V was cut by 4 bases and J by 6 bases, with 11 bases left in between.

This chain connects TRBV7-9 to TRBJ2-1; no firm D call. The CDR3 totals 15 residues. V lost 3 bases and J 9 bases, leaving 18 bases between the germline ends. Germline V gene lookup returns CDR1 SEHNR and CDR2 FQNEAQ (reference sequence). The CDR3 DNA is TGTGCCAGCAGCTTTGGGGTCTATTCGGTCGGTGAGCAGTTCTTC. This sequence encodes CASSFGVYSVGEQFF.

The rearrangement links TRBV5-6 to TRBJ2-6, with D unresolved. The germline V and J ends were trimmed by 1 base and 4 bases, with 3 bases remaining between them. Germline V gene lookup returns CDR1 SGHDT and CDR2 YYEEEE. The CDR3 consists of 13 residues. The chain's CDR3 is CASSLWGANVLTF. The CDR3 nucleotides read TGTGCCAGCAGCTTGTGGGGGGCCAACGTCCTGACTTTC. Full variable domain (rest looked up from reference TRBV5-6 and TRBJ2-6): DAGVTQSPTHLIKTRGQQVTLRCSPKSGHDTVSWYQQALGQGPQFIFQYYEEEERQRGNFPDRFSGHQFPNYSSELNVNALLLGDSALYLCASSLWGANVLTFGAGSRLTVL.